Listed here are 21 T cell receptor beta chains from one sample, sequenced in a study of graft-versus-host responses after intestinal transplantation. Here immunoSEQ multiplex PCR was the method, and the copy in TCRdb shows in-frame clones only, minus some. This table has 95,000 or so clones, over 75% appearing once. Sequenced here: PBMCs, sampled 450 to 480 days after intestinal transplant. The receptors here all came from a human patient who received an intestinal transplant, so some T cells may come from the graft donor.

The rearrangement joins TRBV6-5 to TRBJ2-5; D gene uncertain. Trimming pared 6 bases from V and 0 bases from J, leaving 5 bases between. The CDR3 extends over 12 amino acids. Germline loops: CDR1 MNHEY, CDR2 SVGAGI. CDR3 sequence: CASSLDQETQYF. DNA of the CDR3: TGTGCCAGCAGCCTAGACCAAGAGACCCAGTACTTC.

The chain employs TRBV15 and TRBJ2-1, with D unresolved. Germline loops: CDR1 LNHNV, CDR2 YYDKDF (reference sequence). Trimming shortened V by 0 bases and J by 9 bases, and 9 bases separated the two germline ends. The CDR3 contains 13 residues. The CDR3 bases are TGTGCCACCAGCAGAGATAGTTCAGGTGAGCAGTTCTTC. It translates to CATSRDSSGEQFF. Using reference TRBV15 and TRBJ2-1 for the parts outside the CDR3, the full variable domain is DAMVIQNPRYQVTQFGKPVTLSCSQTLNHNVMYWYQQKSSQAPKLLFHYYDKDFNNEADTPDNFQSRRPNTSFCFLDIRSPGLGDTAMYLCATSRDSSGEQFFGPGTRLTVL.

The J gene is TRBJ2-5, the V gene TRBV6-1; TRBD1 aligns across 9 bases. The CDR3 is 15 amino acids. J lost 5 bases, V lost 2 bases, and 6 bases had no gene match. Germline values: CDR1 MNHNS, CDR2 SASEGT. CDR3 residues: CASSELTGGYETQYF. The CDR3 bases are TGTGCCAGCAGTGAACTGACAGGGGGGTATGAGACCCAGTACTTC.

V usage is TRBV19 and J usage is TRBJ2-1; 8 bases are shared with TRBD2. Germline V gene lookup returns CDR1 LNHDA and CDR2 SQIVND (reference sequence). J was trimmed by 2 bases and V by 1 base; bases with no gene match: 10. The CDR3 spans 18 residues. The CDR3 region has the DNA TGTGCCAGTAGTATAGGGGTAGCGGGGCCCGGTACCTACAATGAGCAGTTCTTC. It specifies CASSIGVAGPGTYNEQFF. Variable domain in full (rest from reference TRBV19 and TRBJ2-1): DGGITQSPKYLFRKEGQNVTLSCEQNLNHDAMYWYRQDPGQGLRLIYYSQIVNDFQKGDIAEGYSVSREKKESFPLTVTSAQKNPTAFYLCASSIGVAGPGTYNEQFFGPGTRLTVL.

The CDR3 DNA reads as TGTGCCAGCAGCTTGGGGTCCGTGCGGCGGGGGCCTACAGATACGCAGTATTTT. Its protein product is CASSLGSVRRGPTDTQYF. The rearrangement joins TRBV11-1 to TRBJ2-3, with D possibly TRBD2 on 7 matching bases. The CDR3 runs to 18 residues. Germline assignment: CDR1 SGHAT and CDR2 FQDESV (reference sequence). V was shortened by 3 bases and J by 3 bases, with 22 bases between the two germline ends.

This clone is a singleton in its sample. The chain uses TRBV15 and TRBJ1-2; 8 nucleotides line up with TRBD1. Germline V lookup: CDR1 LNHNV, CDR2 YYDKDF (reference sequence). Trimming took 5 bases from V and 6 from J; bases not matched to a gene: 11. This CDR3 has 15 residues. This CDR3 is CATSFRQGRLDGYTF. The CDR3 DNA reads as TGTGCCACCAGCTTCCGACAGGGGCGGCTTGATGGCTACACCTTC.

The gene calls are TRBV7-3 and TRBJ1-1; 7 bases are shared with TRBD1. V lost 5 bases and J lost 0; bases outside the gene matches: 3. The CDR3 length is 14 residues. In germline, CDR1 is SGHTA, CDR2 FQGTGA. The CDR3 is CASSRDSLNTEAFF. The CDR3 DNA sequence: TGTGCCAGCAGCAGGGACAGTCTGAACACTGAAGCTTTCTTT.

CDR3 loop: CASSFYGTGYNEQFF. As DNA, the CDR3 is TGTGCCAGCAGCTTTTACGGTACAGGATACAATGAGCAGTTCTTC. The V gene is TRBV7-2, the J gene TRBJ2-1, with D possibly matching TRBD1 (5 bases). In germline, CDR1 is SGHTA, CDR2 FQGNSA. V gave up 3 bases and J gave up 4 bases, with 13 bases separating them. The CDR3 contains 15 residues.

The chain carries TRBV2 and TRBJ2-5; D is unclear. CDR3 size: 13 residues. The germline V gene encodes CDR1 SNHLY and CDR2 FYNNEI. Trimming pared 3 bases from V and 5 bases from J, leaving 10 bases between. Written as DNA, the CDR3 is TGTGCCAGCAGTGAGTTGTTTTGGGAGACCCAGTACTTC. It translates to CASSELFWETQYF.

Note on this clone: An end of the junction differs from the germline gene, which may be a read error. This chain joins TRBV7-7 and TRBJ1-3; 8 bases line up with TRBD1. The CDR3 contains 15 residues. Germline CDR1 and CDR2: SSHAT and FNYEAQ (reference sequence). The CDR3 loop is CASSQDRGWGNTIYF. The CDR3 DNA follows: TGTGCTAGCAGTCAAGACAGGGGCTGGGGAAACACCATATATTTT.

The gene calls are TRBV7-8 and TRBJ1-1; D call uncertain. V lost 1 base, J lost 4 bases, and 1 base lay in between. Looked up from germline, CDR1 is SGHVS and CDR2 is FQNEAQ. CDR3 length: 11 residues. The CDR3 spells CASSLGTEAFF. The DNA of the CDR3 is TGTGCCAGCAGCTTAGGCACTGAAGCTTTCTTT.

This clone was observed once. The CDR3 spells CASGGFPTNEKLFF. DNA of the CDR3: TGTGCCAGCGGAGGATTCCCAACTAATGAAAAACTGTTTTTT. The chain has TRBV7-9 and TRBJ1-4; no firm D call. V shed 8 bases and J shed 0 bases, with 10 bases lying between them. Germline V CDR1 and CDR2: SEHNR, FQNEAQ (reference sequence). The CDR3 has 14 amino acids.

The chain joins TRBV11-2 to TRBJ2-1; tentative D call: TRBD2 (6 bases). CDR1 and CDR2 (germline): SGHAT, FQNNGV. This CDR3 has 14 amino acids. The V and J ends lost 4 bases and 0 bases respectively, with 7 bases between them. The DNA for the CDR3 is TGTGCCAGCAGCTCGGACTACTCCTACAATGAGCAGTTCTTC. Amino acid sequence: CASSSDYSYNEQFF.

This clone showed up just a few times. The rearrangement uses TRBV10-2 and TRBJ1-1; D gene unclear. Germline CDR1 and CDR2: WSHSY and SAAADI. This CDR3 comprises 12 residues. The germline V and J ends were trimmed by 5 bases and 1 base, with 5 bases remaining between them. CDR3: CASSLGNTEAFF. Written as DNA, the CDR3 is TGCGCCAGCAGTTTAGGGAACACTGAAGCTTTCTTT.

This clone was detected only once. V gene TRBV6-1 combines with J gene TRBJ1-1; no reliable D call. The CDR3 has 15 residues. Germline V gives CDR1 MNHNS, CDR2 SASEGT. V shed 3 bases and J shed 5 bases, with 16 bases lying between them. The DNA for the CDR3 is TGTGCCAGCAGTGATGGACTCCCAAGATGGACTGAAGCTTTCTTT. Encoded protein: CASSDGLPRWTEAFF.

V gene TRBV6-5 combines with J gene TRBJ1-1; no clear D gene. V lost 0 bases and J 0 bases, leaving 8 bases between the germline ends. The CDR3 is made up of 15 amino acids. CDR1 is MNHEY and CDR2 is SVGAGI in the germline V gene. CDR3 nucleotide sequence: TGTGCCAGCAGTTACTCTTATGAGGTGAACACTGAAGCTTTCTTT. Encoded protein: CASSYSYEVNTEAFF.

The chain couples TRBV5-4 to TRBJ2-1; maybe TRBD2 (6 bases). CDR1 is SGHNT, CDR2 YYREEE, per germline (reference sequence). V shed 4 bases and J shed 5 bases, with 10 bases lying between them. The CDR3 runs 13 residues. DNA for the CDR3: TGTGCCAGCAGCGGCGGGGCGGACAATGAGCAGTTCTTC. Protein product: CASSGGADNEQFF.

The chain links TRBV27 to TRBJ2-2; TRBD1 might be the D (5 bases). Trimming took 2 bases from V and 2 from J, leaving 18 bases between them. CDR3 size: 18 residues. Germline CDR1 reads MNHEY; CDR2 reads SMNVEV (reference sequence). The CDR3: CASSLRGRATYNTGELFF. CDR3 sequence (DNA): TGTGCCAGCAGTTTACGCGGCAGGGCAACATATAACACCGGGGAGCTGTTTTTT.

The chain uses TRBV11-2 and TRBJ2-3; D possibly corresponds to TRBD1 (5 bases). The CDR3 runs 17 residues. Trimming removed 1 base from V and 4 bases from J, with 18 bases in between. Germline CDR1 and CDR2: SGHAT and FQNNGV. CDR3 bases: TGTGCCAGCAGCTTAGGGGGCATGATGGTGCTCCCAGATACGCAGTATTTT. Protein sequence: CASSLGGMMVLPDTQYF.

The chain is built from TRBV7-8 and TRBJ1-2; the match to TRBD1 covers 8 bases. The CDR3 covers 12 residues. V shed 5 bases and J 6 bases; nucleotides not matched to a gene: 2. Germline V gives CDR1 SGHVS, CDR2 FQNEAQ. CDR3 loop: CASSQTGDGYTF. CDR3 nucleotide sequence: TGTGCCAGCAGCCAGACAGGGGATGGCTACACCTTC.

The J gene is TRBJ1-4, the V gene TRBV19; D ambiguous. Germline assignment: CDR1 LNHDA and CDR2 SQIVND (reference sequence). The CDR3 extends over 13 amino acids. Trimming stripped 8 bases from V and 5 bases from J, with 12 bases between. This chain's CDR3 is CASHQNPNEKLFF. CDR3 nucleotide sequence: TGTGCCAGTCATCAGAACCCGAATGAAAAACTGTTTTTT.